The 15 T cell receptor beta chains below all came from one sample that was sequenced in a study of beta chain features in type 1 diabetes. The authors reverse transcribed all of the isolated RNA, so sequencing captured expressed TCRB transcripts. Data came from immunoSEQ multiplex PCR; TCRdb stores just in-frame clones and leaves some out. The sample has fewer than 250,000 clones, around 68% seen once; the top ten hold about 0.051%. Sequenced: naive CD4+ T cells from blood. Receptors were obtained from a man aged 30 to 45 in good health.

CDR3 nucleotide sequence: TGTGCCAGCAGTGACCCAGGGGGGACTAGATGGCAGTACTTC. It yields the protein CASSDPGGTRWQYF. The chain employs TRBV25-1 and TRBJ2-7; tentative D call: TRBD2 (8 bases). Germline V CDR1 and CDR2: MGHDK, SYGVNS. This CDR3 has 14 residues. The V end was cut by 3 bases, the J end by 9 bases, with 18 bases between.

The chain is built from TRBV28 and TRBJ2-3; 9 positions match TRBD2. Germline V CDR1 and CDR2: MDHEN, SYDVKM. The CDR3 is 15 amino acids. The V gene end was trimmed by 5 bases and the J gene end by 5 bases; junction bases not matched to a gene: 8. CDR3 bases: TGTGCCAGCAGTATCGCGAGCGGGAGGCGAGATACGCAGTATTTT. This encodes CASSIASGRRDTQYF. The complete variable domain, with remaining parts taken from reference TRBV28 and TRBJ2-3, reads DVKVTQSSRYLVKRTGEKVFLECVQDMDHENMFWYRQDPGLGLRLIYFSYDVKMKEKGDIPEGYSVSREKKERFSLILESASTNQTSMYLCASSIASGRRDTQYFGPGTRLTVL.

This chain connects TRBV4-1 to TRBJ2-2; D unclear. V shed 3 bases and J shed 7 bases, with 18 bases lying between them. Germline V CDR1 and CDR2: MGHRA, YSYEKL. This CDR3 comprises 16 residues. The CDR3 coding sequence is TGCGCCAGCAGCCAGACACCTCGGACCGACGTCGGGGAGCTGTTTTTT. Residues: CASSQTPRTDVGELFF.

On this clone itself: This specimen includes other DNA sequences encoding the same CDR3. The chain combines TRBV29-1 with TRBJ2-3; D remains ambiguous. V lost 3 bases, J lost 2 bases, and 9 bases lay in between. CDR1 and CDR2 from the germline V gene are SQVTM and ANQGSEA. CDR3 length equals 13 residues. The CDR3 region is CSVEGILTDTQYF. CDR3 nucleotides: TGCAGCGTTGAGGGTATACTCACAGATACGCAGTATTTT.

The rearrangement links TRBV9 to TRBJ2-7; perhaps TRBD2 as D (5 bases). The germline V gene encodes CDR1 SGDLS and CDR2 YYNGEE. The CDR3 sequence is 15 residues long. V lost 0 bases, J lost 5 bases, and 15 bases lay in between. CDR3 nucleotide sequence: TGTGCCAGCAGCGTAGCGGCCGAGCCCGGGAACGAGCAGTACTTC. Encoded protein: CASSVAAEPGNEQYF.

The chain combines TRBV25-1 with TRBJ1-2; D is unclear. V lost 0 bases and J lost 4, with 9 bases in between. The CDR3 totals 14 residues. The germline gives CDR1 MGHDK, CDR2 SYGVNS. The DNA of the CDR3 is TGTGCCAGCAGTGAATATGGTGCATCCTATGGCTACACCTTC. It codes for CASSEYGASYGYTF.

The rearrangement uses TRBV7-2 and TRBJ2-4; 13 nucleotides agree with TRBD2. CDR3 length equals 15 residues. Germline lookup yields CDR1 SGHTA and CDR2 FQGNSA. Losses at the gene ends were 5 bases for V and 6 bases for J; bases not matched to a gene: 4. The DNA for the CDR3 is TGTGCCAGCAGCCGTGGGACTAGCGGGATAAACATTCAGTACTTC. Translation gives CASSRGTSGINIQYF.

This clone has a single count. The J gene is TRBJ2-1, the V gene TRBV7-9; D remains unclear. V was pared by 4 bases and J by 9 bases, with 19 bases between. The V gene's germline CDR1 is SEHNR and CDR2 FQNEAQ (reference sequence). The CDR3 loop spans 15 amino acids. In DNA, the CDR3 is TGTGCCAGCAGCTATACGAATTCAGGCGATGGTGAGCAGTTCTTC. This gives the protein CASSYTNSGDGEQFF.

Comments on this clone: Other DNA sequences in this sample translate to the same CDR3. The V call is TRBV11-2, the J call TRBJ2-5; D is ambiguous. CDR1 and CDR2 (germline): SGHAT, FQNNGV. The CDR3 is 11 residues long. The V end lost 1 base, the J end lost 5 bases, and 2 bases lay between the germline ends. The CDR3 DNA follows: TGTGCCAGCAGCTTAGCCGAGACCCAGTACTTC. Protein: CASSLAETQYF.

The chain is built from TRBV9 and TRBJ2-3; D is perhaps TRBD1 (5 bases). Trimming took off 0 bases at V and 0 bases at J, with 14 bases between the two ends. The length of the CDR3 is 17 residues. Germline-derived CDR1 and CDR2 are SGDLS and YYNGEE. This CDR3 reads CASSVALWGLSTDTQYF. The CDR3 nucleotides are TGTGCCAGCAGCGTAGCTCTATGGGGCCTAAGCACAGATACGCAGTATTTT.

CDR3 region: CAWSVTANTGELFF. The CDR3 nucleotides are TGTGCCTGGAGTGTGACAGCCAACACCGGGGAGCTGTTTTTT. The rearrangement links TRBV30 to TRBJ2-2; weak D call: TRBD1 (5 bases). The V and J ends lost 0 bases and 2 bases respectively, with 7 bases between them. In germline, CDR1 is GTSNPN, CDR2 SVGIG (reference sequence). The CDR3 totals 14 residues.

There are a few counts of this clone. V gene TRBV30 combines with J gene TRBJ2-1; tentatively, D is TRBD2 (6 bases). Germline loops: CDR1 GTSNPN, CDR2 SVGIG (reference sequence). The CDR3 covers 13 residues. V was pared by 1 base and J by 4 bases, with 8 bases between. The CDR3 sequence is CAWSAREYNEQFF. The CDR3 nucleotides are TGTGCCTGGAGTGCCCGGGAGTACAATGAGCAGTTCTTC.

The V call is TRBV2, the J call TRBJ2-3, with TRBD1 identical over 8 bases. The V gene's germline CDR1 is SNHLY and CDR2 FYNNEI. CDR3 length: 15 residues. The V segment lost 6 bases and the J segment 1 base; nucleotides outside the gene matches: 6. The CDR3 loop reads CASSYDRGGTDTQYF. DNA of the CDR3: TGTGCCAGCAGCTACGACAGGGGAGGCACAGATACGCAGTATTTT. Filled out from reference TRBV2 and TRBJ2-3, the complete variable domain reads EPEVTQTPSHQVTQMGQEVILRCVPISNHLYFYWYRQILGQKVEFLVSFYNNEISEKSEIFDDQFSVERPDGSNFTLKIRSTKLEDSAMYFCASSYDRGGTDTQYFGPGTRLTVL.

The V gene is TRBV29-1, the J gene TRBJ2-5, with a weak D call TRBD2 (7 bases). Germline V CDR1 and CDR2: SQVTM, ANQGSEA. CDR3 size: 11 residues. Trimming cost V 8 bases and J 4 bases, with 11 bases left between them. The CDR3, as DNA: TGCAGCCATCGGGGGGCAGAGACCCAGTACTTC. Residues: CSHRGAETQYF.

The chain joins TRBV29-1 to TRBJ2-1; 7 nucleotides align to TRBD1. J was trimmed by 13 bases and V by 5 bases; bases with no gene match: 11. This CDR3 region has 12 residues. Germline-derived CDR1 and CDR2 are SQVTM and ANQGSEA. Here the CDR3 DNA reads TGCAGCGTTCCATTCCGGGACAGCCTACAGTTCTTC. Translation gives CSVPFRDSLQFF.